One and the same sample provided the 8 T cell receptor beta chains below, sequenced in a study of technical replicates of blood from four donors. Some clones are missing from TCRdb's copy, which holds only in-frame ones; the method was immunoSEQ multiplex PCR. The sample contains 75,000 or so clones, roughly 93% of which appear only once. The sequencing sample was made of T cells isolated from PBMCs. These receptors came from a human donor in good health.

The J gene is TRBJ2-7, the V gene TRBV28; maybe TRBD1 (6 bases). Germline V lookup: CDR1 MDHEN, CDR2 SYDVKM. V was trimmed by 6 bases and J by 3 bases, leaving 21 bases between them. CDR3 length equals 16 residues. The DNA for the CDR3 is TGTGCCAGCAGGAAAGGGGGAACGGCTCGTTACTACGAGCAGTACTTC. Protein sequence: CASRKGGTARYYEQYF. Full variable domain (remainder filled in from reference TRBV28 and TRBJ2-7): DVKVTQSSRYLVKRTGEKVFLECVQDMDHENMFWYRQDPGLGLRLIYFSYDVKMKEKGDIPEGYSVSREKKERFSLILESASTNQTSMYLCASRKGGTARYYEQYFGPGTRLTVT.

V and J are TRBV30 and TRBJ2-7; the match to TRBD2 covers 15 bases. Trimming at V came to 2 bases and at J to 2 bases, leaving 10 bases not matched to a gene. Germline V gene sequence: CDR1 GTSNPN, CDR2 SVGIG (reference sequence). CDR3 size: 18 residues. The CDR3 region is CAWSTSIRTSGRAYEQYF. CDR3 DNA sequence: TGTGCCTGGAGTACCTCGATCCGGACTAGCGGGAGGGCCTACGAGCAGTACTTC.

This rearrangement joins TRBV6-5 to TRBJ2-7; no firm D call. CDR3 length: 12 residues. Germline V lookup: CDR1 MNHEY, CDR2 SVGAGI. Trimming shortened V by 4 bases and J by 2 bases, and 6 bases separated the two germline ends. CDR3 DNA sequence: TGTGCCAGCAGTTCTAACGCCTACGAGCAGTACTTC. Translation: CASSSNAYEQYF.

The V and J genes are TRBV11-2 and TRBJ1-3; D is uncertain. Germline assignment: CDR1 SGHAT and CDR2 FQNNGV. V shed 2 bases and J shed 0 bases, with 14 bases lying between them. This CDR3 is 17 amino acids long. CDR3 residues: CASSLLPFLSSGNTIYF. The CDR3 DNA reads TGTGCCAGCAGCTTACTACCTTTCTTAAGCTCTGGAAACACCATATATTTT.

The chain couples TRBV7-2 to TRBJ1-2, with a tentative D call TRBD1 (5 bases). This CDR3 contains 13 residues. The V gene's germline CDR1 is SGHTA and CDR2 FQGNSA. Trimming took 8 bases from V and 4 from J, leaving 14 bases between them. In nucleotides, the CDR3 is TGTGCCAGCCTTCAAGCGACAGCCTATGGCTACACCTTC. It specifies CASLQATAYGYTF.

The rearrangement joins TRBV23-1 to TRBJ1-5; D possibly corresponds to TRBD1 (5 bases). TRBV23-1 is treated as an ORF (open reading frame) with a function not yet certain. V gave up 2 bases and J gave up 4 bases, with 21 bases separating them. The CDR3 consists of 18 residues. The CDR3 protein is CASSQEGRQPYPNQPQHF. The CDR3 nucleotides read TGCGCCAGCAGTCAAGAGGGGAGGCAGCCCTACCCTAATCAGCCCCAGCATTTT.

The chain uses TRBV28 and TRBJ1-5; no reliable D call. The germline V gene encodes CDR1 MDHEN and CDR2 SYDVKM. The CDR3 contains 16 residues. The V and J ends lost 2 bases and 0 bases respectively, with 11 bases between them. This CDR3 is CASSLGTKHSNQPQHF. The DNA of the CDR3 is TGTGCCAGCAGTTTAGGTACAAAACATAGCAATCAGCCCCAGCATTTT.

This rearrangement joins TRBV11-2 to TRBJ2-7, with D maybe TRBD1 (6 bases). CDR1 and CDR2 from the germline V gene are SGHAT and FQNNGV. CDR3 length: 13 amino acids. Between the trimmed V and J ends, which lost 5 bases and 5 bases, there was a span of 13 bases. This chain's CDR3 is CASSLTGIHEQYF. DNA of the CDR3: TGTGCCAGCAGCCTTACAGGGATCCACGAGCAGTACTTC.